These 27 T cell receptor beta chains were all obtained from the same sample, sequenced in a study of blood T cell repertoires in COVID-19. Using immunoSEQ multiplex PCR, the repertoire was profiled, and TCRdb retains in-frame clones only, with some absent. The sample carries about 96,000 clones, over 85% recorded once. Sequencing was performed on peripheral blood. The receptors here all came from a human donor with COVID-19, enrolled during active disease. The donor label of this sample is uncertain.

This clone turned up a few times. The chain has TRBV6-5 and TRBJ2-7, with 12 bases lining up with TRBD2. The V and J ends lost 6 bases and 2 bases, in that order; junction bases with no gene match: 2. Germline CDR1 and CDR2: MNHEY and SVGAGI. This CDR3 is 14 amino acids long. The CDR3 nucleotides read TGTGCCAGCAGACCTAGCGGGAGGGCCTACGAGCAGTACTTC. Residues: CASRPSGRAYEQYF.

In this sample, this clone turned up once. The CDR3 reads CASSGDREETQYF. The DNA of the CDR3 is TGTGCCAGCAGCGGAGACAGGGAAGAGACCCAGTACTTC. The rearrangement joins TRBV6-5 to TRBJ2-5; 7 nucleotides line up with TRBD1. CDR1 is MNHEY and CDR2 is SVGAGI in the germline V gene. This CDR3 is built from 13 residues. The junction had 4 bases not matched to a gene; V was cut back by 6 bases and J by 3 bases.

This clone showed up many times. V gene TRBV2 combines with J gene TRBJ1-4; 8 bases fit TRBD1. Per the germline V gene, CDR1 is SNHLY and CDR2 is FYNNEI. The junction had 1 base not matched to a gene; V was cut back by 4 bases and J by 3 bases. CDR3 length equals 14 residues. This chain's CDR3 is CASSAGQANEKLFF. In nucleotides, the CDR3 is TGTGCCAGCAGTGCGGGACAGGCTAATGAAAAACTGTTTTTT.

CDR3 DNA: TGTGCCAGCAGTCTCCGGACAGGGGGCCTCTATGGCTACACCTTC. This codes for CASSLRTGGLYGYTF. The rearrangement joins TRBV2 to TRBJ1-2; 11 nucleotides align to TRBD1. V dropped 5 bases and J dropped 4; count of bases not matched to a gene: 6. CDR3 length: 15 amino acids. Germline V gene sequence: CDR1 SNHLY, CDR2 FYNNEI.

The V gene is TRBV6-5, the J gene TRBJ1-2; TRBD1 might be the D (5 bases). Germline values: CDR1 MNHEY, CDR2 SVGAGI. Trimming pared 0 bases from V and 7 bases from J, leaving 15 bases between. The CDR3 has 15 residues. CDR3: CASSYSNAGEGGYTF. The DNA of the CDR3 is TGTGCCAGCAGTTACTCGAATGCGGGGGAAGGTGGCTACACCTTC.

The rearrangement links TRBV27 to TRBJ2-3; the D gene is possibly TRBD2 (6 bases). Germline CDR1 is MNHEY and CDR2 is SMNVEV (reference sequence). Trimming cost V 8 bases and J 0 bases, with 18 bases left between them. The length of the CDR3 is 16 residues. The CDR3 DNA sequence: TGTGCCAGCCCTTTGGAGGGGACTTCTAGCACAGATACGCAGTATTTT. Protein sequence: CASPLEGTSSTDTQYF.

This rearrangement joins TRBV11-2 to TRBJ2-7; 7 positions match TRBD1. Germline assignment: CDR1 SGHAT and CDR2 FQNNGV. J gave up 2 bases and V 1 base, and 5 bases lay outside the gene matches. The CDR3 is 15 amino acids. The DNA of the CDR3 is TGTGCCAGCAGCTTAGCCGGGACAGTCACCTACGAGCAGTACTTC. It is translated as CASSLAGTVTYEQYF.

V and J are TRBV30 and TRBJ1-2; 7 nucleotides agree with TRBD1. From germline, CDR1 is GTSNPN and CDR2 SVGIG (reference sequence). This CDR3 comprises 14 residues. The V segment lost 0 bases and the J segment 4 bases; nucleotides outside the gene matches: 5. CDR3 coding DNA: TGTGCCTGGAGTGTCTTGACAGGGTCCTATGGCTACACCTTC. Translating gives CAWSVLTGSYGYTF.

J is TRBJ1-4 and V is TRBV19, with a tentative D call TRBD1 (5 bases). The CDR3 extends over 17 amino acids. V was cut by 7 bases and J by 4 bases, with 22 bases left in between. Germline-derived CDR1 and CDR2 are LNHDA and SQIVND (reference sequence). Here the CDR3 reads CASIGRADGASNEKLFF. The CDR3 bases are TGTGCCAGTATCGGCCGGGCGGATGGGGCAAGTAATGAAAAACTGTTTTTT. Complete variable domain (other parts from reference TRBV19 and TRBJ1-4): DGGITQSPKYLFRKEGQNVTLSCEQNLNHDAMYWYRQDPGQGLRLIYYSQIVNDFQKGDIAEGYSVSREKKESFPLTVTSAQKNPTAFYLCASIGRADGASNEKLFFGSGTQLSVL.

This chain joins TRBV7-3 and TRBJ2-7; TRBD1 agrees at 10 bases. The CDR3 loop spans 16 amino acids. Germline loops: CDR1 SGHTA, CDR2 FQGTGA. Unmatched junction bases numbered 8, after V lost 2 bases and J lost 4 bases. DNA of the CDR3: TGTGCCAGCAGCTTAGGAGGGACAGGGGCTATATACGAGCAGTACTTC. Protein product: CASSLGGTGAIYEQYF. The full variable domain, completed using reference TRBV7-3 and TRBJ2-7, is GAGVSQTPSNKVTEKGKYVELRCDPISGHTALYWYRQSLGQGPEFLIYFQGTGAADDSGLPNDRFFAVRPEGSVSTLKIQRTERGDSAVYLCASSLGGTGAIYEQYFGPGTRLTVT.

The V and J genes are TRBV9 and TRBJ2-2; 10 bases are a match to TRBD2. Germline CDR1 reads SGDLS; CDR2 reads YYNGEE. The CDR3 consists of 15 residues. J was trimmed by 7 bases and V by 0 bases; bases with no gene match: 3. The chain's CDR3 is CASSVDSSGGGELFF. The DNA of the CDR3 is TGTGCCAGCAGCGTAGACTCTAGCGGGGGCGGGGAGCTGTTTTTT.

The gene calls are TRBV5-1 and TRBJ2-1; tentative D call: TRBD2 (6 bases). Germline CDR1 is SGHRS and CDR2 is YFSETQ. This CDR3 has 14 residues. The germline V and J ends were trimmed by 0 bases and 7 bases, with 11 bases remaining between them. CDR3 region: CASSLGVAVNEQFF. The CDR3 coding sequence is TGCGCCAGCAGCTTGGGGGTAGCGGTTAATGAGCAGTTCTTC.

The chain recombines TRBV6-5 with TRBJ1-5; D not certain. V shed 8 bases and J shed 0 bases, with 14 bases lying between them. There are 15 residues in the CDR3. Germline lookup yields CDR1 MNHEY and CDR2 SVGAGI. The CDR3, as DNA: TGTGCCAGCGGAAAGACGGACTATAGCAATCAGCCCCAGCATTTT. This sequence encodes CASGKTDYSNQPQHF.

This clone occurred once. V and J are TRBV5-1 and TRBJ2-7, with 7 bases identical to TRBD1. The CDR3 contains 15 residues. Looked up from germline, CDR1 is SGHRS and CDR2 is YFSETQ. V lost 2 bases and J lost 0; bases outside the gene matches: 5. The CDR3: CASSFDRASSYEQYF. As DNA, the CDR3 is TGCGCCAGCAGCTTTGACAGGGCAAGCTCCTACGAGCAGTACTTC.

V usage is TRBV4-1 and J usage is TRBJ2-1; unclear D gene. The CDR3 spans 15 residues. V gave up 0 bases and J gave up 10 bases, with 16 bases separating them. Germline-derived CDR1 and CDR2 are MGHRA and YSYEKL. CDR3 sequence (DNA): TGCGCCAGCAGCCAAGATCCGGCAGGTTTTTACGAGCAGTTCTTC. This translates into CASSQDPAGFYEQFF.

The chain couples TRBV19 to TRBJ1-1, with 9 bases aligning to TRBD1. Germline CDR1 and CDR2: LNHDA and SQIVND (reference sequence). After removal of 3 bases from V and 2 bases from J, the junction contained 7 bases not matched to a gene. This CDR3 contains 16 residues. The CDR3 DNA follows: TGTGCCAGTAGTATCTCCGACAGGGGGGGAAACACTGAAGCTTTCTTT. Amino acids: CASSISDRGGNTEAFF. The whole variable domain, filled in from reference TRBV19 and TRBJ1-1, reads DGGITQSPKYLFRKEGQNVTLSCEQNLNHDAMYWYRQDPGQGLRLIYYSQIVNDFQKGDIAEGYSVSREKKESFPLTVTSAQKNPTAFYLCASSISDRGGNTEAFFGQGTRLTVV.

The V gene is TRBV2, the J gene TRBJ1-2; D might be TRBD1 (5 bases). V gave up 0 bases and J gave up 8 bases, with 16 bases separating them. The CDR3 totals 15 residues. Looked up from germline, CDR1 is SNHLY and CDR2 is FYNNEI. The CDR3 bases are TGTGCCAGCAGTGAAGCGGGAGGGGTGTCGCGGGGCTACACCTTC. It specifies CASSEAGGVSRGYTF.

This chain links TRBV5-6 with TRBJ1-5, with D tentatively TRBD1 (6 bases). V dropped 2 bases and J dropped 2 bases, with 11 bases sitting between them. Per germline, CDR1 SGHDT and CDR2 YYEEEE. The CDR3 loop spans 15 amino acids. The CDR3 bases are TGTGCCAGCAGCTTATACAGGGTCGGCAATCAGCCCCAGCATTTT. This codes for CASSLYRVGNQPQHF.

This chain joins TRBV24-1 and TRBJ2-5; D perhaps matches TRBD1 (5 bases). Trimming removed 1 base from V and 1 base from J, with 12 bases in between. CDR3 length: 16 residues. CDR1 KGHDR and CDR2 SFDVKD come from the germline V gene. As DNA, the CDR3 is TGTGCCACCAGTGATTTCGGCAGGGCCCCCCAAGAGACCCAGTACTTC. Its protein product is CATSDFGRAPQETQYF.

The rearrangement uses TRBV28 and TRBJ1-5; 8 nucleotides align to TRBD1. The V gene's germline CDR1 is MDHEN and CDR2 SYDVKM. With V trimmed by 2 bases and J by 6 bases, 6 bases remained unmatched. This CDR3 region has 15 residues. In nucleotides, the CDR3 is TGTGCCAGCAGTTTACTTGGGACAGGTGGTCAGCCCCAGCATTTT. Encoded protein: CASSLLGTGGQPQHF.

The rearrangement uses TRBV6-5 and TRBJ2-1; a weak D match, TRBD1 (6 bases). The germline gives CDR1 MNHEY, CDR2 SVGAGI. This CDR3 region has 15 residues. With 5 bases removed from V and 6 bases from J, the gap between germline ends came to 17 bases. The CDR3, as DNA: TGTGCCAGCAGTCCGGGGACAAGGGGTTCCAATGAGCAGTTCTTC. Residues: CASSPGTRGSNEQFF.

The CDR3 region is CASSQRTGAEYQPQHF. The DNA of the CDR3 is TGCGCCAGCAGTCAAAGGACAGGGGCTGAGTATCAGCCCCAGCATTTT. J is TRBJ1-5 and V is TRBV23-1; 9 nucleotides match TRBD1. TRBV23-1 is flagged as an ORF with uncertain function. This CDR3 is built from 16 residues. J lost 5 bases, V lost 2 bases, and 7 bases had no gene match.

This chain links TRBV6-5 with TRBJ1-1; no clear D. Per the germline V gene, CDR1 is MNHEY and CDR2 is SVGAGI. This CDR3 region has 12 residues. CDR3 sequence: CASGEEDTEAFF. CDR3 in DNA: TGTGCTTCTGGCGAGGAGGACACTGAAGCTTTCTTT.

The chain employs TRBV10-2 and TRBJ2-7; D unclear. The CDR3 runs to 14 residues. V was shortened by 7 bases and J by 7 bases, with 20 bases between the two germline ends. Germline V gene data show CDR1 as WSHSY and CDR2 as SAAADI. The CDR3 region has the DNA TGCGCCAGCAAGGCAGGTCCTTACGAATTAGAGCAGTACTTC. Amino acids: CASKAGPYELEQYF.

The chain is built from TRBV6-1 and TRBJ1-1; TRBD1 matches at 10 bases. V was pared by 2 bases and J by 4 bases, with 4 bases of the junction left unmatched. Germline V gene sequence: CDR1 MNHNS, CDR2 SASEGT. The CDR3 runs to 15 residues. The CDR3 nucleotides are TGTGCCAGCAGTGAAAGAGGGGACAGGGGCACTGAAGCTTTCTTT. Amino acid sequence: CASSERGDRGTEAFF.

The chain is built from TRBV2 and TRBJ2-1; 11 bases agree with TRBD2. This CDR3 contains 16 residues. Trimming at V came to 2 bases and at J to 3 bases, leaving 3 bases not matched to a gene. Germline CDR1 SNHLY, CDR2 FYNNEI. The CDR3 region is CASSELTSGGYNEQFF. DNA for the CDR3: TGTGCCAGCAGTGAACTAACTAGCGGGGGCTACAATGAGCAGTTCTTC.

The J gene is TRBJ1-3, the V gene TRBV12-3 or TRBV12-4; unclear D gene. V lost 6 bases, J lost 10 bases, and 10 bases lay in between. The CDR3 sequence is 11 residues long. The CDR3: CASSPRGTIYF. Here the CDR3 DNA reads TGTGCCAGCAGCCCCCGGGGAACCATATATTTT.